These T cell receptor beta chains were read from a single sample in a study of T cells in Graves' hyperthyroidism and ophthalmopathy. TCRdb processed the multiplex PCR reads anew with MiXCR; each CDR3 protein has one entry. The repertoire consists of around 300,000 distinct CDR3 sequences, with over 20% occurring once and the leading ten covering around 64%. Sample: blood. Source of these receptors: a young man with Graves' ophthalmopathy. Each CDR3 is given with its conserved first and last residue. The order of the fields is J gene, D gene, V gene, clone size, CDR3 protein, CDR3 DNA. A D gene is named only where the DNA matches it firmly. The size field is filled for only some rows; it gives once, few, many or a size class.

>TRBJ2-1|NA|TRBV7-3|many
CASSLLAGNNEQFF
TGTGCCAGCAGCCTCCTCGCGGGAAACAATGAGCAGTTCTTC
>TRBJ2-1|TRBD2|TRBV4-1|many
CASSPPFSGRDEQFF
TGCGCCAGCAGTCCACCGTTTAGCGGGAGGGATGAGCAGTTCTTC
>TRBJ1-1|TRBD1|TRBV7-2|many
CASSPYRGANTEAFF
TGTGCCAGCAGCCCGTACAGGGGGGCGAACACTGAAGCTTTCTTT
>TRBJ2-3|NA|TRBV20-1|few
CSVEALQGPSDTQYF
TGCAGTGTGGAGGCGTTGCAGGGACCCTCTGATACGCAGTATTTT
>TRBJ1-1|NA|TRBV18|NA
CASSETFPLNTEAFF
TGTGCCAGCTCCGAGACATTCCCCCTGAACACTGAAGCTTTCTTT
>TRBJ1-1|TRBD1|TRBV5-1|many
CASSGTGAYTEAFF
TGCGCCAGCAGTGGGACAGGTGCGTACACTGAAGCTTTCTTT
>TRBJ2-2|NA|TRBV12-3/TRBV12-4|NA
CASSRESRRPGELFF
TGTGCCAGCAGTCGGGAGAGCCGACGTCCCGGGGAGCTGTTTTTT
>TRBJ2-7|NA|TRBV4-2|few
CASSQDNTVQYF
TGTGCCAGCAGCCAAGATAATACGGTGCAGTACTTC
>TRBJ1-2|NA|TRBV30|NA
CAWTTLLGNGYTF
TGTGCCTGGACTACACTACTGGGGAATGGCTACACCTTC
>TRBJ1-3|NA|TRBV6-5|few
CASSYSTPVSSGNTIYF
TGTGCCAGCAGTTACTCGACTCCCGTAAGCTCTGGAAACACCATATATTTT
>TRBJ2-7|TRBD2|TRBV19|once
CASSIPSPGLAGSYEQYF
TGTGCCAGTAGTATTCCAAGTCCGGGACTAGCGGGGTCCTACGAGCAGTACTTC
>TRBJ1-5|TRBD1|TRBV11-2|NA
CASSPGDRVGNQPQHF
TGTGCCAGCAGCCCCGGGGACAGGGTAGGCAATCAGCCCCAGCATTTT
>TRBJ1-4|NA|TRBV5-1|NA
CASSLSPIATNEKLFF
TGCGCCAGCAGCTTGAGCCCGATTGCAACTAATGAAAAACTGTTTTTT
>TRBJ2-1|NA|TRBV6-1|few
CASSEAPLRGRNNEQFF
TGTGCCAGCAGTGAAGCTCCACTCCGTGGTCGCAACAATGAGCAGTTCTTC
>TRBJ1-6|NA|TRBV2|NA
CASRTERNSPLHF
TGTGCCAGCAGGACGGAAAGGAATTCACCCCTCCACTTT
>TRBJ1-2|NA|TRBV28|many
CASSSGANRYGYTF
TGTGCCAGCAGTTCTGGGGCCAATCGCTATGGCTACACCTTC
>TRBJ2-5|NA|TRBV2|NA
CASRPLEETQYF
TGTGCCAGCAGGCCCTTAGAAGAGACCCAGTACTTC
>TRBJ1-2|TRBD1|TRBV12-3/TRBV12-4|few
CASSLWGQGEGGYTF
TGTGCCAGCAGTCTATGGGGACAGGGAGAGGGTGGCTACACCTTC
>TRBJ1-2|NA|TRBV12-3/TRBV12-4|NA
CASSLRGGYTF
TGTGCCAGCAGTTTGAGGGGTGGCTACACCTTC
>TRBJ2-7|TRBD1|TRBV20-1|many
CSARDPQGAREQYF
TGCAGTGCTAGAGATCCCCAGGGGGCGCGAGAGCAGTACTTC
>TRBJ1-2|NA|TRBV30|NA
CAWSGGGGYTF
TGTGCCTGGAGTGGAGGGGGAGGCTACACCTTC
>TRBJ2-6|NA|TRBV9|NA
CASSVFKGSGANVLTF
TGTGCCAGCAGCGTCTTTAAGGGCTCTGGGGCCAACGTCCTGACTTTC
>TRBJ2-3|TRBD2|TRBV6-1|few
CASWFGGSGTDTQYF
TGTGCCAGCTGGTTTGGCGGGAGTGGGACAGATACGCAGTATTTT
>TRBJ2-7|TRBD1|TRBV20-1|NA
CSARRTGINEQYF
TGCAGTGCTAGAAGGACAGGGATAAACGAGCAGTACTTC
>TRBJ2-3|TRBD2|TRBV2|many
CATTSAASTDTQYF
TGTGCCACCACTAGCGCCGCTAGCACAGATACGCAGTATTTT
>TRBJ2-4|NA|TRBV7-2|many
CASSLAAAGQNIQYF
TGTGCCAGCAGCTTAGCGGCGGCAGGGCAAAACATTCAGTACTTC
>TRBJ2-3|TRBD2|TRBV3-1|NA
CASSQQPPIAGAGDTQYF
TGTGCCAGCAGCCAACAGCCGCCTATAGCGGGAGCGGGGGATACGCAGTATTTT
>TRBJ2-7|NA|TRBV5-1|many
CASTLGANSYEQYF
TGCGCCAGCACCTTGGGGGCTAACTCCTACGAGCAGTACTTC
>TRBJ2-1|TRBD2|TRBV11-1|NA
CASNNQLAGDEQFF
TGTGCCAGCAACAATCAACTAGCGGGCGATGAGCAGTTCTTC
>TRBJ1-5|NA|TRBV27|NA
CASSLYGGNQPQHF
TGTGCCAGCAGTTTATATGGGGGCAATCAGCCCCAGCATTTT
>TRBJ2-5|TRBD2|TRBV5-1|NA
CASSFGGRMGQETQYF
TGCGCCAGCAGCTTCGGCGGGAGGATGGGCCAAGAGACCCAGTACTTC
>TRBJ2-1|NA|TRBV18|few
CASSFWGARGEQFF
TGTGCCAGCAGCTTTTGGGGGGCACGAGGTGAGCAGTTCTTC
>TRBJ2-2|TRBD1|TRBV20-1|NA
CSASDRGNTGELFF
TGCAGTGCTTCGGACAGGGGAAACACCGGGGAGCTGTTTTTT
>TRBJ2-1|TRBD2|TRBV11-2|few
CASRGAGTSPSYNEQFF
TGTGCCAGCAGGGGGGCGGGGACTAGCCCCTCCTACAATGAGCAGTTCTTC
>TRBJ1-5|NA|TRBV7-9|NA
CASSPIGRWGNQPQHF
TGTGCCAGCAGCCCGATCGGCCGCTGGGGCAATCAGCCCCAGCATTTT
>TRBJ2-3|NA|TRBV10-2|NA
CASKDGTDTQYF
TGCGCCAGCAAGGACGGCACAGATACGCAGTATTTT
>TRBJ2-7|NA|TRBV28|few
CASAQGTIYEQYF
TGTGCCAGCGCCCAGGGGACTATCTACGAGCAGTACTTC
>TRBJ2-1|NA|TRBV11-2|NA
CASSVSGRYNEQFF
TGTGCCAGCAGCGTAAGCGGGCGTTACAATGAGCAGTTCTTC